These T cell receptor beta chains were read from a single sample in a study of T cells in Graves' hyperthyroidism and ophthalmopathy. MiXCR, applied by TCRdb to the multiplex PCR reads, yields one record per CDR3 protein. The sample carries hundreds of thousands of distinct CDR3 sequences, 12% to 15% recorded once. The sample consisted of blood. The receptors were gathered from a woman aged 18 to 35 with Graves' hyperthyroidism. Each CDR3 is given with its conserved first and last residue. The D gene is left open where the match is weak. Some rows have no size entry. The others give once, few or many, or a class for an expanded clone.

D	V	J	size	CDR3	DNA
-	TRBV6-1	TRBJ2-2	few	CASRGGLLNTGELFF	TGTGCCAGCAGAGGGGGACTCTTGAACACCGGGGAGCTGTTTTTT
TRBD2	TRBV20-1	TRBJ2-3	many	CSASSTSLAGVGTDTQYF	TGCAGTGCTAGTTCTACGTCCTTAGCGGGAGTTGGCACAGATACGCAGTATTTT
TRBD2	TRBV18	TRBJ2-7	few	CASSPGLAGSSSYEQYF	TGTGCCAGCTCACCGGGACTAGCGGGATCGAGCTCCTACGAGCAGTACTTC
-	TRBV3-1	TRBJ1-1	-	CASSQVIGETEAFF	TGTGCCAGCAGCCAAGTAATCGGCGAGACTGAAGCTTTCTTT
TRBD2	TRBV14	TRBJ2-1	many	CASSQYVAGEHNEQFF	TGTGCCAGCAGCCAATACGTAGCGGGAGAACACAATGAGCAGTTCTTC
-	TRBV5-5	TRBJ1-1	many	CASSVRDYNTEAFF	TGTGCCAGCAGCGTCCGGGACTATAACACTGAAGCTTTCTTT
-	TRBV30	TRBJ2-5	many	CAWSVLGSVQETQYF	TGTGCCTGGAGTGTACTGGGTAGCGTTCAAGAGACCCAGTACTTC
TRBD1	TRBV7-9	TRBJ1-1	few	CASSLTGQGTAEAFF	TGTGCCAGCAGCTTGACCGGACAGGGTACGGCTGAAGCTTTCTTT
-	TRBV4-1	TRBJ1-5	few	CASSPKADSYNQPQHF	TGCGCCAGCAGCCCTAAAGCCGACAGTTACAATCAGCCCCAGCATTTT
-	TRBV28	TRBJ2-2	-	CASSLPDGELFF	TGTGCCAGCAGTTTACCCGACGGGGAGCTGTTTTTT
-	TRBV6-1	TRBJ1-3	-	CASRNGWGAGNTIYF	TGTGCCAGCAGAAACGGATGGGGTGCAGGAAACACCATATATTTT
-	TRBV28	TRBJ2-4	many	CASSLQGVAKNIQYF	TGTGCCAGCAGCTTACAGGGTGTAGCCAAAAACATTCAGTACTTC
-	TRBV6-1	TRBJ2-1	few	CASRVGANEQFF	TGTGCCAGCAGGGTAGGGGCCAATGAGCAGTTCTTC
-	TRBV4-1	TRBJ1-1	many	CASSQVGRSMNTEAFF	TGCGCCAGCAGCCAAGTGGGCAGGAGTATGAACACTGAAGCTTTCTTT
-	TRBV6-2/TRBV6-3	TRBJ2-1	-	CATALYAGTYNEQFF	TGTGCCACAGCCCTTTATGCGGGAACCTACAATGAGCAGTTCTTC
TRBD2	TRBV28	TRBJ2-1	many	CASSLFRFFGGRGNNEQFF	TGTGCCAGCAGTTTATTTCGGTTTTTTGGCGGGAGGGGAAACAATGAGCAGTTCTTC
-	TRBV28	TRBJ1-5	many	CASSFTVGANQPQHF	TGTGCCAGCAGTTTCACCGTGGGGGCCAATCAGCCCCAGCATTTT
TRBD1	TRBV6-1	TRBJ1-1	-	CASRGPRGKNTEAFF	TGTGCCAGCAGGGGTCCCAGGGGGAAGAACACTGAAGCTTTCTTT
TRBD1	TRBV20-1	TRBJ2-7	many	CSASPTGPEQYF	TGCAGTGCTAGCCCGACAGGGCCAGAGCAGTACTTC
-	TRBV15	TRBJ2-4	-	CATSWLGDLAKNIQYF	TGTGCCACCAGCTGGTTGGGCGATCTAGCCAAAAACATTCAGTACTTC
TRBD2	TRBV7-8	TRBJ2-5	many	CASSLGLTSGLQETQYF	TGTGCCAGCAGCTTAGGTTTGACTAGCGGCCTACAAGAGACCCAGTACTTC
-	TRBV27	TRBJ2-1	-	CASAARGTGMLAGQYNEQFF	TGTGCCAGCGCAGCAAGGGGGACAGGGATGCTAGCGGGCCAATACAATGAGCAGTTCTTC
-	TRBV7-9	TRBJ2-7	many	CASSPTGTSSYEQYF	TGTGCCAGCAGCCCCACCGGGACATCCTCCTACGAGCAGTACTTC
-	TRBV4-1	TRBJ2-3	-	CASSPRTFRTTSTDTQYF	TGCGCCAGCAGCCCGAGGACTTTCCGCACCACTAGCACAGATACGCAGTATTTT
TRBD2	TRBV3-1	TRBJ2-2	many	CASSRNLAGNTGELFF	TGTGCCAGCAGCCGAAATCTAGCGGGCAACACCGGGGAGCTGTTTTTT
TRBD1	TRBV20-1	TRBJ2-1	many	CSAPPSDRTYNEQFF	TGCAGTGCCCCCCCTTCGGACAGGACCTACAATGAGCAGTTCTTC
TRBD1	TRBV6-1	TRBJ1-1	many	CASSYRSRGEAFF	TGTGCCAGCAGTTACAGGAGCAGGGGGGAAGCTTTCTTT
-	TRBV5-8	TRBJ1-2	many	CASTAVGGYTF	TGTGCCAGCACAGCGGTGGGGGGCTACACCTTC
-	TRBV29-1	TRBJ1-2	few	CSVVPLHSGYTF	TGCAGCGTTGTACCCCTCCACAGTGGCTACACCTTC
-	TRBV28	TRBJ1-2	few	CASSFPKTGEFYGYTF	TGTGCCAGCAGTTTTCCGAAGACAGGCGAGTTCTATGGCTACACCTTC
TRBD1	TRBV3-1	TRBJ2-4	-	CASSYRGTAKNIQYF	TGTGCCAGCAGCTACAGGGGTACGGCCAAAAACATTCAGTACTTC
TRBD2	TRBV6-1	TRBJ2-3	-	CASRETSGRISTDTQYF	TGTGCCAGCAGGGAGACTAGCGGGAGGATAAGCACAGATACGCAGTATTTT
-	TRBV24-1	TRBJ2-5	-	CATSDYGPQETQYF	TGTGCCACCAGTGATTACGGGCCCCAAGAGACCCAGTACTTC
-	TRBV2	TRBJ2-1	many	CASSFTDTNEQFF	TGTGCCAGCAGTTTTACTGATACGAATGAGCAGTTCTTC
TRBD1	TRBV20-1	TRBJ1-4	many	CSARASRDRGGTNEKLFF	TGCAGTGCTAGAGCCTCCCGGGACAGGGGAGGAACTAATGAAAAACTGTTTTTT